The next 30 T cell receptor beta chains were all read from a single sample in a study of T cell changes during pregnancy in multiple sclerosis. Sequenced by immunoSEQ multiplex PCR; TCRdb stores in-frame clones only, minus some. The sample lists 50,000 to 60,000 clones, roughly 90% occurring once. The sequences come from peripheral blood, collected after pregnancy. Every receptor here comes from a female donor in good health, enrolled as a control in a pregnancy study.

V gene TRBV5-8 combines with J gene TRBJ2-5; tentatively, D is TRBD2 (6 bases). The germline V gene has CDR1 SGHTS and CDR2 YDEGEE. CDR3 length equals 15 residues. V lost 3 bases, J lost 2 bases, and 14 bases lay in between. CDR3 sequence (DNA): TGTGCCAGCAGCTGGCGGGGATTCTCGCAAGAGACCCAGTACTTC. Protein sequence: CASSWRGFSQETQYF.

The V and J genes are TRBV7-6 and TRBJ1-6; weak D call: TRBD1 (6 bases). This CDR3 spans 17 amino acids. Germline loops: CDR1 SGHVS, CDR2 FNYEAQ. V lost 4 bases and J 9 bases, leaving 22 bases between the germline ends. The CDR3 loop reads CASSSDRLSRLSSPLHF. CDR3 DNA sequence: TGTGCCAGCAGCTCAGACAGGCTGTCTAGGCTGAGTTCACCCCTCCACTTT.

The gene calls are TRBV7-6 and TRBJ2-7; perhaps TRBD1 as D (5 bases). Germline CDR1 SGHVS, CDR2 FNYEAQ. V was cut by 5 bases and J by 3 bases, with 14 bases left in between. CDR3 length equals 14 residues. The CDR3 sequence is CASSPSIDSYEQYF. The CDR3 DNA reads TGTGCCAGCAGCCCCTCCATCGACAGCTACGAGCAGTACTTC.

The chain joins TRBV18 to TRBJ2-2; possibly TRBD2 for D (7 bases). In germline, CDR1 is KGHSH, CDR2 LQKENI. Trimming left V 2 bases short and J 4 bases short, with 14 bases between. The CDR3 contains 16 residues. For the CDR3, the DNA is TGTGCCAGCTCACCAGGGGGGGGCTCGATCACCGGGGAGCTGTTTTTT. Translating gives CASSPGGGSITGELFF.

The CDR3 DNA reads TGCGCCAGCAGCCAAGCCCTAGCTAGCGGGAACACAGATACGCAGTATTTT. Protein: CASSQALASGNTDTQYF. The rearrangement links TRBV4-3 to TRBJ2-3, with 9 bases lining up with TRBD2. Germline-derived CDR1 and CDR2 are LGHNA and YSLEER. V lost 1 base to trimming and J lost 2 bases; unmatched junction nucleotides: 7. The CDR3 loop spans 17 amino acids.

CDR3 nucleotides: TGTGCCAGCAGGCGAATACCTACTAGCGGGCCCCGCGAGCAGTACTTC. It translates to CASRRIPTSGPREQYF. The gene calls are TRBV27 and TRBJ2-7; 9 bases line up with TRBD2. Germline trimming cut 6 bases from V and 6 bases from J; bases unmatched to any gene: 15. The CDR3 extends over 16 amino acids. Germline V gene lookup returns CDR1 MNHEY and CDR2 SMNVEV (reference sequence).

This chain connects TRBV28 to TRBJ1-5; 9 nucleotides agree with TRBD1. The CDR3 sequence is 16 residues long. Germline-derived CDR1 and CDR2 are MDHEN and SYDVKM. The J segment lost 6 bases and the V segment lost 5 bases, leaving 11 bases of the junction unmatched. The CDR3 coding sequence is TGTGCCAGCAGTGGGCGGAGGACAGGGGCTGGTCAGCCCCAGCATTTT. This sequence encodes CASSGRRTGAGQPQHF.

The J gene is TRBJ1-1, the V gene TRBV29-1, with 7 bases matching TRBD1. CDR1 and CDR2 (germline): SQVTM, ANQGSEA. Trimming at V came to 7 bases and at J to 0 bases, leaving 5 bases not matched to a gene. This CDR3 is 13 amino acids long. The CDR3 here is CSAMGQMNTEAFF. The CDR3 DNA is TGCAGCGCGATGGGACAGATGAACACTGAAGCTTTCTTT.

V usage is TRBV6-5 and J usage is TRBJ1-2; D ambiguous. The CDR3 extends over 13 amino acids. The germline V and J ends were trimmed by 4 bases and 1 base, with 7 bases remaining between them. Germline V lookup: CDR1 MNHEY, CDR2 SVGAGI. The CDR3 region is CASSSRDNYGYTF. In DNA form, the CDR3 reads TGTGCCAGCAGTTCCCGGGATAACTATGGCTACACCTTC.

This chain uses TRBV6-5 with TRBJ1-1, with TRBD1 matching over 7 bases. CDR1 is MNHEY, CDR2 SVGAGI, per germline. Trimming took 7 bases from V and 4 from J; bases not matched to a gene: 3. The CDR3 loop spans 12 amino acids. The CDR3 loop is CASTAGGTEAFF. The CDR3 DNA sequence: TGTGCCAGCACGGCAGGGGGCACTGAAGCTTTCTTT.

A remark on this clone: Sequence at one end of the junction differs from germline and may be a read error. The V and J genes are TRBV2 and TRBJ2-5; D unclear. Germline CDR1 is SNHLY and CDR2 is FYNNEI. The length of the CDR3 is 12 residues. CDR3 sequence: CASSNTQEAQYF. CDR3 DNA sequence: TGTGCCAGCAGTAATACACAAGAGGCCCAGTACTTC.

The chain couples TRBV7-6 to TRBJ2-1; the match to TRBD2 covers 8 bases. J gave up 9 bases and V 5 bases, and 9 bases lay outside the gene matches. In germline, CDR1 is SGHVS, CDR2 FNYEAQ. The CDR3 is 14 residues long. The CDR3: CASSQGAGEGEQFF. The CDR3 bases are TGTGCCAGCAGCCAGGGAGCGGGAGAGGGTGAGCAGTTCTTC.

This sequence joins TRBV5-4 and TRBJ2-1; D uncertain. Germline values: CDR1 SGHNT, CDR2 YYREEE (reference sequence). V was shortened by 1 base and J by 0 bases, with 8 bases between the two germline ends. The CDR3 sequence is 15 residues long. CDR3 coding DNA: TGTGCCAGCAGCTTGACAGTTAGCTCCTACAATGAGCAGTTCTTC. It encodes CASSLTVSSYNEQFF.

The genes are TRBV7-9 and TRBJ2-1; the match to TRBD2 covers 7 bases. The CDR3 totals 16 residues. Germline CDR1 SEHNR, CDR2 FQNEAQ (reference sequence). The V and J ends lost 3 bases and 2 bases, in that order; junction bases with no gene match: 7. CDR3: CASSFGGNPPYNEQFF. CDR3 in DNA: TGTGCCAGCAGCTTCGGGGGGAACCCTCCCTACAATGAGCAGTTCTTC.

The rearrangement links TRBV2 to TRBJ1-2, with TRBD1 identical over 10 bases. Germline V CDR1 and CDR2: SNHLY, FYNNEI. The length of the CDR3 is 12 residues. V shed 6 bases and J 6 bases; nucleotides not matched to a gene: 1. CDR3 sequence (DNA): TGTGCCAGCAGGGGGACAGGGGATGGCTACACCTTC. It is translated as CASRGTGDGYTF.

This chain connects TRBV7-6 to TRBJ2-5; D uncertain. Per the germline V gene, CDR1 is SGHVS and CDR2 is FNYEAQ. The CDR3 runs to 13 residues. V was trimmed by 1 base and J by 7 bases, leaving 10 bases between them. This chain's CDR3 is CASSLDASGTQYF. Written as DNA, the CDR3 is TGTGCCAGCAGCTTAGATGCGAGTGGGACCCAGTACTTC.

CDR3: CSARPRETQYF. The CDR3 DNA is TGCAGTGCTAGACCCCGGGAGACCCAGTACTTC. The rearrangement links TRBV20-1 to TRBJ2-5; D gene ambiguous. Per germline, CDR1 DFQATT and CDR2 SNEGSKA (reference sequence). The CDR3 is 11 amino acids. With 2 bases removed from V and 5 bases from J, the gap between germline ends came to 6 bases.

As DNA, the CDR3 is TGTGCCAGCACCAGGGGAATTGAGCCCCAGCATTTT. Translation gives CASTRGIEPQHF. The chain uses TRBV6-1 and TRBJ1-5; TRBD1 is a possible D gene (6 bases). Trimming removed 7 bases at V and 8 bases at J, with 12 bases between. This CDR3 is built from 12 residues. Looked up from germline, CDR1 is MNHNS and CDR2 is SASEGT.

V and J are TRBV7-3 and TRBJ2-3, with 14 bases that match TRBD2. The germline V gene has CDR1 SGHTA and CDR2 FQGTGA. The CDR3 has 19 amino acids. With V trimmed by 4 bases and J by 4 bases, 13 bases remained unmatched. DNA for the CDR3: TGTGCCAGCAGCTCCCCCGGGACTAGCGGGAGCGGAGGTGCAGATACGCAGTATTTT. This encodes CASSSPGTSGSGGADTQYF.

Regarding this clone: One junction end does not reproduce the germline sequence, and a read error may be involved. This chain connects TRBV9 to TRBJ2-5, with 10 positions matching TRBD2. This CDR3 region has 14 residues. The germline CDR1 and CDR2 sequences are SGDLS and YYNGEE. CDR3 bases: TGTGCCAGCAGTATGTGGCTAGCGGGAGAGGCCCAGTACTTC. Encoded protein: CASSMWLAGEAQYF.

The V call is TRBV19, the J call TRBJ2-7; 7 bases line up with TRBD2. Germline V CDR1 and CDR2: LNHDA, SQIVND (reference sequence). After removal of 3 bases from V and 6 bases from J, the junction contained 8 bases not matched to a gene. The CDR3 loop spans 14 amino acids. As DNA, the CDR3 is TGTGCCAGTAGTATCAAAGCGGGGATAGTCGAGCAGTACTTC. It encodes CASSIKAGIVEQYF.

The V call is TRBV12-5, the J call TRBJ1-2; 7 positions agree with TRBD1. Germline loops: CDR1 LGHNT, CDR2 FRNRAP. With 1 base clipped from V and 3 bases from J, the junction kept 5 bases outside the gene matches. The CDR3 is made up of 15 amino acids. The CDR3 DNA sequence: TGTGCTAGTGGTTTGGACAGGGGTGGCGACTATGGCTACACCTTC. Translation: CASGLDRGGDYGYTF.

The chain has TRBV11-1 and TRBJ2-6; D is undetermined. The CDR3 loop spans 15 amino acids. V was clipped by 5 bases and J by 0 bases, with 8 bases between them. Germline loops: CDR1 SGHAT, CDR2 FQDESV (reference sequence). CDR3 sequence (DNA): TGTGCCAGCAGCCTGACAAACTCTGGGGCCAACGTCCTGACTTTC. It yields the protein CASSLTNSGANVLTF. The variable domain in full, completed from reference TRBV11-1 and TRBJ2-6, reads EAEVAQSPRYKITEKSQAVAFWCDPISGHATLYWYRQILGQGPELLVQFQDESVVDDSQLPKDRFSAERLKGVDSTLKIQPAELGDSAMYLCASSLTNSGANVLTFGAGSRLTVL.

This clone was recorded only once. This sequence joins TRBV15 and TRBJ2-2, with 8 nucleotides matching TRBD2. This CDR3 spans 16 amino acids. J lost 6 bases, V lost 8 bases, and 14 bases had no gene match. Germline loops: CDR1 LNHNV, CDR2 YYDKDF (reference sequence). The DNA of the CDR3 is TGTGCCACCCACCCCGGGGGGGAGGGCCGATCCGGGGAGCTGTTTTTT. This codes for CATHPGGEGRSGELFF.

This chain joins TRBV6-5 and TRBJ2-5; 9 bases map to TRBD2. The CDR3 spans 15 residues. Germline-derived CDR1 and CDR2 are MNHEY and SVGAGI. V shed 0 bases, J shed 4 bases, and the junction held 3 bases outside the gene matches. CDR3 DNA: TGTGCCAGCAGTTACTCAGCGGGGGGACGAGAGACCCAGTACTTC. It encodes CASSYSAGGRETQYF.

This clone was seen once. The V call is TRBV7-2, the J call TRBJ2-7; TRBD2 aligns across 7 bases. CDR3 length: 15 residues. J lost 2 bases, V lost 4 bases, and 8 bases had no gene match. Germline V gene sequence: CDR1 SGHTA, CDR2 FQGNSA. The CDR3 sequence: CASSYTGTTPYEQYF. CDR3 nucleotides: TGTGCCAGCAGCTATACCGGGACTACCCCCTACGAGCAGTACTTC.

This clone was picked up a small number of times. The gene calls are TRBV5-1 and TRBJ2-7, with a tentative D call TRBD1 (6 bases). Deletions cut 7 bases from V and 4 bases from J, with 15 bases between. Germline CDR1 is SGHRS and CDR2 is YFSETQ. This CDR3 contains 13 residues. CDR3 coding DNA: TGCGCCAGCGGCCAGGACAGACTTTACGAGCAGTACTTC. This gives the protein CASGQDRLYEQYF.

This rearrangement joins TRBV28 to TRBJ2-2, with D possibly matching TRBD1 (6 bases). The CDR3 is 14 amino acids. Germline V lookup: CDR1 MDHEN, CDR2 SYDVKM. Trimming removed 3 bases from V and 5 bases from J, with 10 bases in between. The CDR3, as DNA: TGTGCCAGCAGTTTGGGGACAAGAACCGGGGAGCTGTTTTTT. Its translation is CASSLGTRTGELFF.

This clone has only one observation. The rearrangement joins TRBV7-8 to TRBJ2-7; 9 nucleotides line up with TRBD1. The ends lost 5 bases at V and 9 bases at J; junction bases unmatched: 29. This CDR3 comprises 20 residues. Per germline, CDR1 SGHVS and CDR2 FQNEAQ. The DNA for the CDR3 is TGTGCCAGCAGCCGATACAGGGACAGGGAGAGCCTAGGTTACTCTGTGGGGCAGTACTTC. This translates into CASSRYRDRESLGYSVGQYF.

V is TRBV4-2 and J is TRBJ1-2; 8 bases align to TRBD1. V lost 1 base to trimming and J lost 6 bases; unmatched junction nucleotides: 7. Germline V gene data show CDR1 as LGHNA and CDR2 as YNFKEQ. The CDR3 spans 15 residues. The CDR3 DNA follows: TGTGCCAGCAGCCAAGGGGTACAGGGGGGAAATGGCTACACCTTC. Translating gives CASSQGVQGGNGYTF.